This T cell receptor beta chain derives from a study of shared clonotypes between healthy human individuals. Deep-level assay runs were performed. Loaded into unsorted PBMC replicate PCRs was about 330 ng DNA, 25,000 to 35,000 T cell genomes. Original methodology: With immunoSEQ giving junction-only sequences and no quality scores, filtering differed. The repertoire was sequenced with immunoSEQ multiplex PCR; TCRdb's copy has only in-frame clones and lacks some. That table furnishes V, J and clone size, whereas the DNA furnished D and trimming. The data show approximately 510,000 clones, around 79% seen once. It was about 82 million PBMCs that unsorted samples used for genomic DNA. The V gene's germline CDR1 is LGHNA and CDR2 YSLEER. There are 15 residues in the CDR3. Trimming pared 0 bases from V and 0 bases from J, leaving 5 bases between.

This clonotype was obtained from a woman in her 40s in good health. Some clones in this sample may be carry-over from other donors' samples. Sequenced sample: PBMCs. This chain links TRBV4-3 with TRBJ2-2; D not certain. The CDR3 sequence: CASSQDGPNTGELFF. DNA of the CDR3: TGCGCCAGCAGCCAAGATGGACCGAACACCGGGGAGCTGTTTTTT.